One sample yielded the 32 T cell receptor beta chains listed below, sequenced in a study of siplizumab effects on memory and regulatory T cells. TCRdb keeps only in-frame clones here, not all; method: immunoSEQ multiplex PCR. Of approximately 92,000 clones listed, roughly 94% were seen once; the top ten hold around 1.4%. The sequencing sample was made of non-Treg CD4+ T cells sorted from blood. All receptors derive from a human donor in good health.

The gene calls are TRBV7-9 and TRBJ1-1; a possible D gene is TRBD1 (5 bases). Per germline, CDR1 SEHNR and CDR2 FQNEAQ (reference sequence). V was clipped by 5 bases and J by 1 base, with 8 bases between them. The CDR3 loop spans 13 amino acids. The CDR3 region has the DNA TGTGCCAGCAGCCAAAGGGGGAACACTGAAGCTTTCTTT. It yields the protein CASSQRGNTEAFF.

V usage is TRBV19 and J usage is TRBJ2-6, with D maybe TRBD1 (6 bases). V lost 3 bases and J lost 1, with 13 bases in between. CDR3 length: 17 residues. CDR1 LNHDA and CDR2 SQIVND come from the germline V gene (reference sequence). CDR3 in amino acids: CASSIPGVGSGANVLTF. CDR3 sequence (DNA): TGTGCCAGTAGTATTCCAGGGGTTGGGTCTGGGGCCAACGTCCTGACTTTC.

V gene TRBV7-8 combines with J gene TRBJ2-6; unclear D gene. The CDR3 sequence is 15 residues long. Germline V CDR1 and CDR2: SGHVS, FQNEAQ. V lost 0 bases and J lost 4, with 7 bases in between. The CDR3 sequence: CASSLAHGGANVLTF. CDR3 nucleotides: TGTGCCAGCAGCTTAGCCCATGGGGGGGCCAACGTCCTGACTTTC.

In nucleotides, the CDR3 is TGTGCCAGCAGCCCCCGGGGAGGAAGACTCACCGGGGAGCTGTTTTTT. As protein: CASSPRGGRLTGELFF. The gene calls are TRBV11-3 and TRBJ2-2, with TRBD2 as a possible D gene (6 bases). This CDR3 comprises 16 residues. V shed 5 bases and J shed 4 bases, with 17 bases lying between them. Germline CDR1 and CDR2: SGHNT and YENEEA.

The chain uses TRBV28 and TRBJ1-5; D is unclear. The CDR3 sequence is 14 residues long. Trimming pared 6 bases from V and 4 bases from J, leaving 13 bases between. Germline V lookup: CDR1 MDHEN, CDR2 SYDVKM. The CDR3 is CASSQLDPNQPQHF. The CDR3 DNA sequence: TGTGCCAGCAGCCAACTCGACCCTAATCAGCCCCAGCATTTT.

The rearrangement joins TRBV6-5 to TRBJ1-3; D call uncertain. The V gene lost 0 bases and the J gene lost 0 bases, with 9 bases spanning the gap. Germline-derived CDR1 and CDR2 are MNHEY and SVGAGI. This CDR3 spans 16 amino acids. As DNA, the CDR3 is TGTGCCAGCAGTTACTCGACCGACTCCTCTGGAAACACCATATATTTT. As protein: CASSYSTDSSGNTIYF.

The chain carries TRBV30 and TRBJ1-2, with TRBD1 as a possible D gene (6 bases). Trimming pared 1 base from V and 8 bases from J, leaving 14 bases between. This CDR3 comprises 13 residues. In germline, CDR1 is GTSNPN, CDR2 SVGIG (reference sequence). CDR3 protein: CAWSGTGLEGYTF. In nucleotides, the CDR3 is TGTGCCTGGAGTGGTACAGGGTTAGAGGGCTACACCTTC.

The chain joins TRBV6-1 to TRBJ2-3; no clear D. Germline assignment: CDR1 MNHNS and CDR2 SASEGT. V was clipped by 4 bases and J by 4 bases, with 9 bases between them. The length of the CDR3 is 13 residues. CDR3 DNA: TGTGCCAGCAGTGTGGGCCCTCCAGATACGCAGTATTTT. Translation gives CASSVGPPDTQYF.

CDR3 bases: TGTGCCAGCAGCGGGGCCCCCCGAAGCGGGGAGACCCAGTACTTC. Encoded protein: CASSGAPRSGETQYF. This chain connects TRBV5-6 to TRBJ2-5; D perhaps matches TRBD2 (6 bases). The CDR3 runs 15 residues. Trimming took 4 bases from V and 5 from J, leaving 18 bases between them. Germline V gene sequence: CDR1 SGHDT, CDR2 YYEEEE.

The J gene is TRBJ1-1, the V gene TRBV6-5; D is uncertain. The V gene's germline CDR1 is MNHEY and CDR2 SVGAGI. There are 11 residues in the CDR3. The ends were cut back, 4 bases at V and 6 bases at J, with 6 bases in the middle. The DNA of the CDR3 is TGTGCCAGCAGTTGGGGATCTGAAGCTTTCTTT. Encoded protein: CASSWGSEAFF.

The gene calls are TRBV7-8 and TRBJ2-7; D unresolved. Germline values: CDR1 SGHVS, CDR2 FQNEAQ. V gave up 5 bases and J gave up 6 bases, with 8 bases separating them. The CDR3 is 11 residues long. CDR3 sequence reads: CASSLISEQYF. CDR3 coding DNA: TGTGCCAGCAGCCTCATTAGCGAGCAGTACTTC.

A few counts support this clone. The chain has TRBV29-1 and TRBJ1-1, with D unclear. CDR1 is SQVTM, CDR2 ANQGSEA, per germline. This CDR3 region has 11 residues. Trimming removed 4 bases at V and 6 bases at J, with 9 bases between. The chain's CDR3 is CSVVLVSEAFF. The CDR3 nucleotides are TGCAGCGTTGTTTTAGTTTCTGAAGCTTTCTTT.

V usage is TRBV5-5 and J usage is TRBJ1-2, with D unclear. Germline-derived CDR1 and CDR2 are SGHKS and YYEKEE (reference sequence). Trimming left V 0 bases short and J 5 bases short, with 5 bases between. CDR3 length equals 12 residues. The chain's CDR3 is CASSLGRYGYTF. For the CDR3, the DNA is TGTGCCAGCAGCTTGGGTAGATATGGCTACACCTTC.

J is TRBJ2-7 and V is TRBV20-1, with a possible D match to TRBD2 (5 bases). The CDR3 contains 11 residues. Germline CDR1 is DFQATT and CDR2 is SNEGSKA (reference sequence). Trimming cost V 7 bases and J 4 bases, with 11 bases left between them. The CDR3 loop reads CSVLREYEQYF. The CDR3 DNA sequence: TGCAGTGTCCTCCGGGAATACGAGCAGTACTTC.

CDR3 coding DNA: TGTGCCAGCAGCTTAGCGGGAACAGAGGACTATGGCTACACCTTC. Translating it yields CASSLAGTEDYGYTF. The V and J genes are TRBV7-9 and TRBJ1-2; unclear D gene. The CDR3 spans 15 residues. Trimming cost V 0 bases and J 3 bases, with 11 bases left between them. CDR1 and CDR2 from the germline V gene are SEHNR and FQNEAQ (reference sequence).

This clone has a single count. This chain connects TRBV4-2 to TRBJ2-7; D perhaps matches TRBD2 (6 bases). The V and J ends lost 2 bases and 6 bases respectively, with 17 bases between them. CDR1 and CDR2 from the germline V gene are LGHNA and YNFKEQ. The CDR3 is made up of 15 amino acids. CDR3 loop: CASSQLGSGDFEQYF. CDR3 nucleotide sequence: TGTGCCAGCAGCCAACTTGGGTCGGGAGATTTCGAGCAGTACTTC.

This CDR3 is CSVPPGLGDYSTDTQYF. In nucleotides, the CDR3 is TGCAGCGTTCCCCCTGGTTTAGGCGATTATAGCACAGATACGCAGTATTTT. The chain links TRBV29-1 to TRBJ2-3; D is unresolved. The germline CDR1 and CDR2 sequences are SQVTM and ANQGSEA. The CDR3 contains 17 residues. Trimming pared 5 bases from V and 0 bases from J, leaving 21 bases between.

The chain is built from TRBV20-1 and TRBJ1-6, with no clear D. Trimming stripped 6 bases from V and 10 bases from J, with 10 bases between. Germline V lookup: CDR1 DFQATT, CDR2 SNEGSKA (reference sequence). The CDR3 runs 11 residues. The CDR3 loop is CSAGRGSPLHF. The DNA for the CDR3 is TGCAGTGCCGGGAGAGGATCACCCCTCCACTTT.

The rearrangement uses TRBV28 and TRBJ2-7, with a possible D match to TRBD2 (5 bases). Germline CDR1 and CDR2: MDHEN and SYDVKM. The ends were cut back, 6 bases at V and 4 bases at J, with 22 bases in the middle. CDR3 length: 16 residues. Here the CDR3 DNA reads TGTGCCAGCAGACCAGAAGGCCGGGGAACGGGATACGAGCAGTACTTC. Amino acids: CASRPEGRGTGYEQYF.

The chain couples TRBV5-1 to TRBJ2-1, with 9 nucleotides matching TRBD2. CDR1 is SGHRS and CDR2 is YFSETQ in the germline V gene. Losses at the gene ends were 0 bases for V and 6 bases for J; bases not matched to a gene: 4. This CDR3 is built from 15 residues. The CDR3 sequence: CASSLGTSASNEQFF. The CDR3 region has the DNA TGCGCCAGCAGCTTGGGGACTAGCGCTTCCAATGAGCAGTTCTTC. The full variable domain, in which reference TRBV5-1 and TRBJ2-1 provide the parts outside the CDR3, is KAGVTQTPRYLIKTRGQQVTLSCSPISGHRSVSWYQQTPGQGLQFLFEYFSETQRNKGNFPGRFSGRQFSNSRSEMNVSTLELGDSALYLCASSLGTSASNEQFFGPGTRLTVL.

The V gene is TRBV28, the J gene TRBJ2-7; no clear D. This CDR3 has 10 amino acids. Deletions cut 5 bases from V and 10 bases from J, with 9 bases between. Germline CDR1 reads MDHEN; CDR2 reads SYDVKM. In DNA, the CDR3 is TGTGCCAGCAGTGCCATGGGACAGTACTTC. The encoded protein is CASSAMGQYF.

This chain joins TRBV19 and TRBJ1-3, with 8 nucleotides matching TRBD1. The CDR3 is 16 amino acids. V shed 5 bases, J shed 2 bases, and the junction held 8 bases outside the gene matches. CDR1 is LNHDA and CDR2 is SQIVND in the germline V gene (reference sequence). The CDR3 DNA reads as TGTGCCAGTAGTCCATTTGGGACAGGTACTGGAAACACCATATATTTT. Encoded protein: CASSPFGTGTGNTIYF.

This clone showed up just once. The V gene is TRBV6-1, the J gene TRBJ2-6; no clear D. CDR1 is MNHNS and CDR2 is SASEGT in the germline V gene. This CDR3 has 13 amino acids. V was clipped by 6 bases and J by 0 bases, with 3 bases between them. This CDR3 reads CASRGSGANVLTF. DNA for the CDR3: TGTGCCAGCAGGGGCTCTGGGGCCAACGTCCTGACTTTC.

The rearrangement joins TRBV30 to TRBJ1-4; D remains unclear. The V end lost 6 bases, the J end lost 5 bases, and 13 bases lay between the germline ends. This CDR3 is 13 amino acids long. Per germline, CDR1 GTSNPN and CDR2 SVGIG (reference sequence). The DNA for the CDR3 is TGTGCCTGCGGACGGCAAAGCAATGAAAAACTGTTTTTT. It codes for CACGRQSNEKLFF. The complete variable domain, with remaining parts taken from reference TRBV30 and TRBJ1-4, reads SQTIHQWPATLVQPVGSPLSLECTVEGTSNPNLYWYRQAAGRGLQLLFYSVGIGQISSEVPQNLSASRPQDRQFILSSKKLLLSDSGFYLCACGRQSNEKLFFGSGTQLSVL.

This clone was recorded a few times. CDR3: CASNRATEAFF. The CDR3 DNA reads TGTGCCAGCAACAGGGCCACTGAAGCTTTCTTT. V gene TRBV6-4 combines with J gene TRBJ1-1; possibly TRBD1 for D (6 bases). CDR3 length equals 11 residues. V was shortened by 7 bases and J by 4 bases, with 7 bases between the two germline ends. CDR1 is MRHNA and CDR2 is SNTAGT in the germline V gene.

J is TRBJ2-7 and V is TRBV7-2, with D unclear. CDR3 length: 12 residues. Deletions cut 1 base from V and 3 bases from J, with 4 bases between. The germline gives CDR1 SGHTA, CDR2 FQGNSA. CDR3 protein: CASSLVRYEQYF. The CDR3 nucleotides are TGTGCCAGCAGCTTAGTTCGCTACGAGCAGTACTTC.

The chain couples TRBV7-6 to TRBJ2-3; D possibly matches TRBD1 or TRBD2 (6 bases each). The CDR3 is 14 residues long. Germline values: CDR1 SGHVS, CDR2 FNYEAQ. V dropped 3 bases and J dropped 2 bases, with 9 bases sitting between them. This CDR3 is CASSLGGVTDTQYF. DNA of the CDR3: TGTGCCAGCAGCTTGGGGGGCGTCACAGATACGCAGTATTTT.

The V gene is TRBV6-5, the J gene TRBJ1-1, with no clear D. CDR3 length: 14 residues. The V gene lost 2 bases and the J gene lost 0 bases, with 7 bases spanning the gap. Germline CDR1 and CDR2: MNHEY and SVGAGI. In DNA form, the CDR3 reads TGTGCCAGCAGTTACGGCAGTTTGAACACTGAAGCTTTCTTT. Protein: CASSYGSLNTEAFF.

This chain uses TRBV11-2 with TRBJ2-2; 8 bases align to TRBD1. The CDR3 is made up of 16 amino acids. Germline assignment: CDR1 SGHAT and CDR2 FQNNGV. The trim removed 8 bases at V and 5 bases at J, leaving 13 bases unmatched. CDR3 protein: CASQSRDRGGTGELFF. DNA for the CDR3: TGTGCCAGCCAAAGTCGAGACAGGGGTGGTACCGGGGAGCTGTTTTTT.

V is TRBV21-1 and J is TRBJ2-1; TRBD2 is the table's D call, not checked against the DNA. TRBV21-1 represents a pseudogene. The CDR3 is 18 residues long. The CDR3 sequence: CASSKYAAAGTFYNEQFF. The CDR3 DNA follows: TGTGCCAGCAGCAAGTACGCGGCTGCGGGGACCTTCTACAATGAGCAGTTCTTC.

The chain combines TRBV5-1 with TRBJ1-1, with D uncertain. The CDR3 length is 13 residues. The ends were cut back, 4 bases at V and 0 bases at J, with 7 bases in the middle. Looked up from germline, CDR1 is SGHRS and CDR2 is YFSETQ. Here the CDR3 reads CASSPGVNTEAFF. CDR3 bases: TGCGCCAGCAGCCCAGGAGTGAACACTGAAGCTTTCTTT.

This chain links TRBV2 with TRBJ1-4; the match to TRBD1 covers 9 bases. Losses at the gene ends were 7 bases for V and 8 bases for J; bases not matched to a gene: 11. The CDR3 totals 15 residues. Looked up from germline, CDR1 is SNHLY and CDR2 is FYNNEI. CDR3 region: CASKGQGTKFEKLFF. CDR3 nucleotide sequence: TGTGCCAGCAAGGGACAGGGCACCAAGTTCGAAAAACTGTTTTTT. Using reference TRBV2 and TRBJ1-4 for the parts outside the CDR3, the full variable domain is EPEVTQTPSHQVTQMGQEVILRCVPISNHLYFYWYRQILGQKVEFLVSFYNNEISEKSEIFDDQFSVERPDGSNFTLKIRSTKLEDSAMYFCASKGQGTKFEKLFFGSGTQLSVL.